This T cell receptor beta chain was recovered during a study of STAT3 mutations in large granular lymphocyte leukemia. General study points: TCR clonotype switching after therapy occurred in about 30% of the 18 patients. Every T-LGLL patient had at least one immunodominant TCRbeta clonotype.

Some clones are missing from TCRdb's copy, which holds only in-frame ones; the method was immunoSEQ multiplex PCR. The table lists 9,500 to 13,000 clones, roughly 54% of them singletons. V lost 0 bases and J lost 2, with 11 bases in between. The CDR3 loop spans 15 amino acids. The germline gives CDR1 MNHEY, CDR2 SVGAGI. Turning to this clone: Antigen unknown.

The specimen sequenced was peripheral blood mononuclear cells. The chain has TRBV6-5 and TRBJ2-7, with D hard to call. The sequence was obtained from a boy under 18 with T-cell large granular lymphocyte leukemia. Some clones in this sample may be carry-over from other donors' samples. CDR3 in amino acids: CASSYSFTAPYEQYF. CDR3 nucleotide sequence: TGTGCCAGCAGTTACTCGTTCACTGCCCCCTACGAGCAGTACTTC.